This entry concerns a single T cell receptor beta chain. Its antigen is currently unknown. This sample is drawn from a study of regulatory T cells in long-lasting Graves disease. Study-level points and caveats: With a small sample size, accuracy may have been reduced. More public clonotypes were shared by persistent patients (approximately 3,000) than by new patients (approximately 1,000).

The sample's time point: persistent/refractory GD, antithyroid drugs over 5 years with positive TRAb. The TCR library used RNA extracted from PBMCs. Between the trimmed V and J ends, which lost 0 bases and 4 bases, there was a span of 9 bases. The CDR3 runs to 15 residues. From germline, CDR1 is SEHNR and CDR2 FQNEAQ (reference sequence). HTBI primers from iRepertoire and Arm-PCR of CDR3 regions yielded the TCR beta libraries. TCRdb independently ran MiXCR on the multiplex PCR reads; one entry per CDR3 protein. The sample shows about 470,000 distinct CDR3 sequences, 20% of them seen only once. The genes are TRBV7-9 and TRBJ2-2, with D possibly called TRBD1 or TRBD2 (5 bases each). The sequences come from peripheral blood mononuclear cells (PBMCs), collected when the disease was refractory, from a patient treated with antithyroid drugs. This receptor was obtained from a female donor with Graves disease. The CDR3: CASSLAGTFTGELFF. The CDR3 nucleotides are TGTGCCAGCAGCTTAGCCGGGACGTTCACCGGGGAGCTGTTTTTT.